This T cell receptor (beta chain) is drawn from a study of spatial heterogeneity in lung cancer. TCRdb recomputed calls from the 5' RACE reads with MiXCR, one row per CDR3 protein. The sample carries some 21,000 distinct CDR3 sequences, 5% to 7.5% recorded once. Germline CDR1 reads SGHTA; CDR2 reads FQGNSA. The CDR3 consists of 14 residues. The V segment lost 5 bases and the J segment 3 bases; nucleotides outside the gene matches: 6. Study findings and constraints: Expanded alpha and beta TCR counts within tumors tracked tumor mutation counts.

Time point defined: sample taken at primary tumor resection. TCRs were sequenced from unsorted whole RNA of tumor, nontumor lung or PBMC. The sample holds many counts of this clonotype. Its specificity is not known. The sample here was lung tumor tissue, taken at surgery. The chain has TRBV7-2 and TRBJ2-7; 8 positions match TRBD1. This clonotype was obtained from a male donor with early-stage non-small cell lung cancer. In DNA, the CDR3 is TGTGCCAGCAGCCCAGGACAGGGATTCTACGAGCAGTACTTC. Translation gives CASSPGQGFYEQYF.